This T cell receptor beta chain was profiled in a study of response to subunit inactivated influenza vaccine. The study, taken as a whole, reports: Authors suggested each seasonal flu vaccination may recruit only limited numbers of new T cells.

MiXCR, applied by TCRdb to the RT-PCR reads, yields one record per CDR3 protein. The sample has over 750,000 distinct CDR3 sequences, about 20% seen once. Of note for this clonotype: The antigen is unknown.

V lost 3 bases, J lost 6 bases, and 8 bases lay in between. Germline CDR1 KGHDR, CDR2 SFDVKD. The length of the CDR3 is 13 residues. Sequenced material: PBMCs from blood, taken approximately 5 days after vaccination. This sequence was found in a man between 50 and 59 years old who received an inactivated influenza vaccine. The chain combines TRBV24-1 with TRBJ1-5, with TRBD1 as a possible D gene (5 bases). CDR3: CATSDKDSQPQHF. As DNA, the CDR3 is TGTGCCACCAGTGATAAAGACAGTCAGCCCCAGCATTTT.